The present T cell receptor (beta chain) was sequenced within a study of blood T cell repertoires in COVID-19. This table comes from immunoSEQ multiplex PCR, and its TCRdb copy is limited to in-frame clones, with some not included. This sample has some 110,000 clones, with about 90% found just once. Germline V lookup: CDR1 GTSNPN, CDR2 SVGIG (reference sequence). V trimming: 1 base; J trimming: 7 bases; junction bases outside the gene matches: 8. This CDR3 region has 15 residues. The receptor's source is a man aged 45-60 years with COVID-19, enrolled during active disease. The chain combines TRBV30 with TRBJ1-5; 9 nucleotides agree with TRBD1. The sample comprised peripheral blood. This CDR3 is CAWSASGQGRQPQHF. The CDR3 bases are TGTGCCTGGAGTGCGTCAGGACAGGGGCGGCAGCCCCAGCATTTT.